This T cell receptor (beta chain) stems from a study of blood T cell repertoires in COVID-19. This CDR3 has 15 amino acids. The V gene end was trimmed by 5 bases and the J gene end by 9 bases; junction bases not matched to a gene: 6. Per the germline V gene, CDR1 is SGHVS and CDR2 is FQNEAQ. Produced via immunoSEQ multiplex PCR; TCRdb's table is partial and in-frame only. This sample yields 100,000 to 150,000 clones, of which 60% to 80% are seen a single time; roughly 5.5% belongs to the top ten. The chain has TRBV7-8 and TRBJ2-1; TRBD2 matches 14 bases. The sample taken for sequencing was peripheral blood. This sequence was found in a man between 60 and 75 years old with acute or convalescent COVID-19. In DNA, the CDR3 is TGTGCCAGCAGCGGAGGGACTAGCGGGAGAGGTGAGCAGTTCTTC. It codes for CASSGGTSGRGEQFF.